These T cell receptor beta chains were read from a single sample in a study of beta chain features in type 1 diabetes. Data came from immunoSEQ multiplex PCR; TCRdb stores just in-frame clones and leaves some out. The table lists roughly 150,000 clones, 11% of them singletons. Sequencing was carried out using central memory CD4+ T cells from blood. Receptors originate from a man aged 18 to 30 in good health. Each CDR3 is given with its conserved first and last residue. The order of the fields is V gene, J gene, clone size, D gene, CDR3 protein, CDR3 DNA. A D gene is named only where the DNA matches it firmly. Part of the rows lack a size; the others show once, few, many or a class for expanded clones.

V: TRBV10-3; J: TRBJ2-3; size: -; D: TRBD1; CDR3: CATRTGEADTQYF; DNA: TGTGCCACCCGGACAGGGGAAGCAGATACGCAGTATTTT
V: TRBV30; J: TRBJ2-1; size: -; D: -; CDR3: CAWRTTRASYNEQFF; DNA: TGTGCCTGGAGGACCACAAGGGCCTCCTACAATGAGCAGTTCTTC
V: TRBV10-3; J: TRBJ2-1; size: -; D: -; CDR3: CAISESLSYSGNNEQFF; DNA: TGTGCCATCAGTGAGTCCCTCTCCTACTCGGGGAACAATGAGCAGTTCTTC
V: TRBV7-9; J: TRBJ1-5; size: few; D: TRBD1; CDR3: CASSQGQGMPQHF; DNA: TGTGCCAGCAGCCAGGGACAGGGTATGCCCCAGCATTTT
V: TRBV5-4; J: TRBJ2-5; size: many; D: -; CDR3: CASSLEIGVSETQYF; DNA: TGTGCCAGCAGCTTGGAGATCGGGGTTTCGGAGACCCAGTACTTC
V: TRBV7-9; J: TRBJ2-3; size: few; D: -; CDR3: CASSLARGQDTQYF; DNA: TGTGCCAGCAGCTTGGCGCGGGGCCAAGATACGCAGTATTTT
V: TRBV7-6; J: TRBJ2-2; size: -; D: TRBD2; CDR3: CASSFSGDTGELFF; DNA: TGTGCCAGCAGCTTCAGCGGGGACACCGGGGAGCTGTTTTTT
V: TRBV7-2; J: TRBJ1-5; size: -; D: -; CDR3: CASSQGTVNSNQPQHF; DNA: TGTGCCAGCAGCCAGGGCACTGTCAATAGCAATCAGCCCCAGCATTTT
V: TRBV9; J: TRBJ2-2; size: few; D: -; CDR3: CASSVEGQNTGELFF; DNA: TGTGCCAGCAGCGTAGAGGGACAGAACACCGGGGAGCTGTTTTTT
V: TRBV7-9; J: TRBJ2-7; size: -; D: -; CDR3: CASSLTANLHEQYF; DNA: TGTGCCAGCAGCTTAACAGCGAATCTCCACGAGCAGTACTTC
V: TRBV18; J: TRBJ2-3; size: once; D: TRBD1; CDR3: CASSPGQGSTDTQYF; DNA: TGTGCCAGCTCACCCGGACAGGGATCCACAGATACGCAGTATTTT
V: TRBV30; J: TRBJ1-1; size: few; D: -; CDR3: CAWDRVNTEAFF; DNA: TGTGCCTGGGACAGAGTGAACACTGAAGCTTTCTTT
V: TRBV7-8; J: TRBJ1-2; size: -; D: -; CDR3: CASSPDRQHGYTF; DNA: TGTGCCAGCAGCCCAGACAGGCAGCATGGCTACACCTTC
V: TRBV10-3; J: TRBJ2-3; size: -; D: -; CDR3: CAISGHDTQYF; DNA: TGTGCCATCAGTGGACATGATACGCAGTATTTT
V: TRBV4-3; J: TRBJ2-3; size: few; D: -; CDR3: CARSEDTQYF; DNA: TGCGCCCGTAGTGAGGATACGCAGTATTTT
V: TRBV7-9; J: TRBJ2-2; size: -; D: -; CDR3: CASSPVGLRTGELFF; DNA: TGTGCCAGCAGCCCCGTTGGGTTGAGGACCGGGGAGCTGTTTTTT
V: TRBV18; J: TRBJ2-3; size: few; D: -; CDR3: CASSPAAQTADTQYF; DNA: TGTGCCAGCTCACCAGCTGCCCAGACAGCAGATACGCAGTATTTT